Following are 13 T cell receptor beta chains from one sample sequenced in a study of cytomegalovirus exposure and HLA in healthy donors. Primers: 60 Vbeta forward and 13 Jbeta reverse. The assay was immunoSEQ multiplex PCR, and TCRdb's table has in-frame clones only and misses some. This table has 180,000 or so clones, roughly 75% appearing once. Sequences were obtained from PBMCs. These receptors were obtained from a woman in her thirties or forties in good health and CMV-seropositive.

Only a few counts were recorded for this clone. The V gene is TRBV7-9, the J gene TRBJ2-7; 11 nucleotides agree with TRBD2. CDR1 is SEHNR and CDR2 is FQNEAQ in the germline V gene (reference sequence). The CDR3 sequence is 15 residues long. J lost 0 bases, V lost 6 bases, and 4 bases had no gene match. The CDR3 sequence: CASSRSGRASYEQYF. CDR3 coding DNA: TGTGCCAGCAGTCGTAGCGGGAGGGCCTCCTACGAGCAGTACTTC.

Details on this clone: The junction does not match germline at one end; this may be a read error. Other DNA variants within this sample encode the same CDR3. J is TRBJ1-2 and V is TRBV2; 8 bases align to TRBD1. Germline CDR1 reads SNHLY; CDR2 reads FYNNEI. The CDR3 consists of 13 residues. CDR3 DNA sequence: TGCGCCAGCCTCAGGGGGCGCAGGAGTGGCTACACCTTC. Translating gives CASLRGRRSGYTF.

This clone was seen only a few times. The rearrangement links TRBV28 to TRBJ2-7, with TRBD1 identical over 9 bases. The CDR3 sequence is 17 residues long. The ends lost 6 bases at V and 3 bases at J; junction bases unmatched: 15. The V gene's germline CDR1 is MDHEN and CDR2 SYDVKM. CDR3 in DNA: TGTGCCAGCAGCTCCAACCGTTGGGGACAGGGAGACTACGAGCAGTACTTC. It is translated as CASSSNRWGQGDYEQYF.

The CDR3 sequence is CASRGTSGTAAEQFF. The DNA of the CDR3 is TGTGCCAGTAGGGGGACTAGCGGAACGGCAGCTGAGCAGTTCTTC. V usage is TRBV19 and J usage is TRBJ2-1, with 11 bases aligning to TRBD2. The CDR3 runs 15 residues. Germline V gene sequence: CDR1 LNHDA, CDR2 SQIVND (reference sequence). V trimming: 6 bases; J trimming: 9 bases; junction bases outside the gene matches: 10.

The V and J genes are TRBV29-1 and TRBJ2-4, with 8 nucleotides matching TRBD1. V lost 7 bases, J lost 7 bases, and 9 bases stayed unmatched. Germline loops: CDR1 SQVTM, CDR2 ANQGSEA. The CDR3 runs to 13 residues. The CDR3 DNA follows: TGCAGCGCCGGGATAACAGGGGGGAACATTCAGTACTTC. Translating gives CSAGITGGNIQYF. The whole variable domain, remainder taken from reference TRBV29-1 and TRBJ2-4, is SAVISQKPSRDICQRGTSLTIQCQVDSQVTMMFWYRQQPGQSLTLIATANQGSEATYESGFVIDKFPISRPNLTFSTLTVSNMSPEDSSIYLCSAGITGGNIQYFGAGTRLSVL.

The chain links TRBV5-6 to TRBJ2-1; 14 bases map to TRBD2. Germline loops: CDR1 SGHDT, CDR2 YYEEEE. V shed 6 bases, J shed 5 bases, and the junction held 10 bases outside the gene matches. The CDR3 spans 17 residues. CDR3 sequence reads: CASKPTSGRVDHNEQFF. CDR3 nucleotides: TGTGCCAGCAAACCGACTAGCGGGAGGGTGGATCACAATGAGCAGTTCTTC.

The chain links TRBV27 to TRBJ2-7; 7 bases match TRBD1. Germline assignment: CDR1 MNHEY and CDR2 SMNVEV (reference sequence). CDR3 length equals 14 residues. V shed 6 bases and J 0 bases; nucleotides not matched to a gene: 5. The CDR3 DNA reads TGTGCCAGCAGGAAACAGGGGAGCTCCTACGAGCAGTACTTC. This codes for CASRKQGSSYEQYF.

V and J are TRBV7-2 and TRBJ1-2; D remains unclear. Per germline, CDR1 SGHTA and CDR2 FQGNSA. The germline V and J ends were trimmed by 3 bases and 6 bases, with 11 bases remaining between them. CDR3 length: 13 amino acids. The chain's CDR3 is CASSFPELDGYTF. The CDR3 nucleotides are TGTGCCAGCAGCTTCCCGGAGCTAGATGGCTACACCTTC. The full variable domain, completed using reference TRBV7-2 and TRBJ1-2, is GAGVSQSPSNKVTEKGKDVELRCDPISGHTALYWYRQSLGQGLEFLIYFQGNSAPDKSGLPSDRFSAERTGGSVSTLTIQRTQQEDSAVYLCASSFPELDGYTFGSGTRLTVV.

The chain has TRBV30 and TRBJ1-6; no reliable D call. The CDR3 runs to 13 residues. V was shortened by 3 bases and J by 5 bases, with 8 bases between the two germline ends. Germline CDR1 is GTSNPN and CDR2 is SVGIG (reference sequence). The CDR3 DNA reads as TGTGCCTGGAGACAGAGACATAATTCACCCCTCCACTTT. Amino acids: CAWRQRHNSPLHF.

The CDR3 nucleotides are TGTGCCAGCAGCTTAGGAGGTGACAGGAGGAATCAGCCCCAGCATTTT. Translation: CASSLGGDRRNQPQHF. The rearrangement uses TRBV7-6 and TRBJ1-5; D might be TRBD1 (6 bases). The CDR3 is 16 residues long. The V and J ends lost 1 base and 4 bases respectively, with 14 bases between them. Looked up from germline, CDR1 is SGHVS and CDR2 is FNYEAQ. Full variable domain (outside the CDR3, taken from reference TRBV7-6 and TRBJ1-5): GAGVSQSPRYKVTKRGQDVALRCDPISGHVSLYWYRQALGQGPEFLTYFNYEAQQDKSGLPNDRFSAERPEGSISTLTIQRTEQRDSAMYRCASSLGGDRRNQPQHFGDGTRLSIL.

This chain joins TRBV10-3 and TRBJ1-3; D uncertain. This CDR3 has 15 residues. With 2 bases removed from V and 2 bases from J, the gap between germline ends came to 10 bases. The germline V gene encodes CDR1 ENHRY and CDR2 SYGVKD. As DNA, the CDR3 is TGTGCCATCAGTGAGGAGGGCTTACCTGGAAACACCATATATTTT. Its protein product is CAISEEGLPGNTIYF.

This rearrangement joins TRBV30 to TRBJ1-1, with no clear D. Deletions cut 2 bases from V and 1 base from J, with 14 bases between. In germline, CDR1 is GTSNPN, CDR2 SVGIG (reference sequence). This CDR3 has 15 amino acids. CDR3 sequence: CAWSNLISGNTEAFF. CDR3 DNA sequence: TGTGCCTGGAGTAATCTTATTTCGGGGAACACTGAAGCTTTCTTT.

The chain uses TRBV5-4 and TRBJ2-7; D perhaps matches TRBD2 (5 bases). The CDR3 covers 15 residues. Germline CDR1 reads SGHNT; CDR2 reads YYREEE (reference sequence). With 4 bases removed from V and 4 bases from J, the gap between germline ends came to 18 bases. As DNA, the CDR3 is TGTGCCAGCAGCGGAGGTTTGACGGGTCGGTACGAGCAGTACTTC. It codes for CASSGGLTGRYEQYF.